The entry below describes one TCR beta chain. The time point was: patch test 3, about 24 weeks after DPC sensitization. This sample's treatment: therapeutic diphenylcyclopropenone sensitization with weekly scalp DPC. Researchers extracted total RNA from unfractionated whole blood. Attachment of unique molecular identifiers to individual cDNA molecules was performed in the library. TCRdb re-called the RACE reads with MiXCR, one entry per CDR3 protein. In the table there are about 90,000 distinct CDR3 sequences, about a tenth of which are singletons. Germline CDR1 is SGHDT and CDR2 is YYEEEE. The V and J ends lost 2 bases and 5 bases, in that order; junction bases with no gene match: 3. The CDR3 extends over 13 amino acids. These data belong to a study of human T cells and chemical hapten exposure. Overall study context: Scalp application of diphenylcyclopropenone was performed weekly in patients across the entire approximately 26-week study. Patch testing was performed with 0.01% DPC on the upper back, with reading at 6 days.

V and J are TRBV5-6 and TRBJ2-5; 7 nucleotides agree with TRBD2. This sequence was found in a woman aged 25 to 39 with alopecia areata. Some clones in this sample may be carry-over from other donors' samples. The source material was whole blood, sampled in connection with sensitization to the hapten diphenylcyclopropenone (DPC). DNA of the CDR3: TGTGCCAGCAGCTTAGGCGGGAGTGAGACCCAGTACTTC. Its protein product is CASSLGGSETQYF.